Below, 23 T cell receptor beta chains from the same sample are listed, as sequenced in a study of T cell repertoires in cytomegalovirus infection. The antigens of these receptors remain unknown. TCRdb processed the reads anew with MiXCR; each CDR3 protein has one entry. The table lists some 900,000 distinct CDR3 sequences, roughly 33% of them singletons. Material: cultured CD8+ T cells from PBMCs, obtained from culture after CMV antigen stimulation. These receptors were taken from a human donor in good health (CMV status not recorded). Some clones in this sample may be carry-over from other donors' samples.

This clonotype was counted many times. This CDR3 is CASSPGRFEQYF. DNA of the CDR3: TGTGCCAGCAGTCCCGGGAGGTTCGAGCAGTACTTC. V gene TRBV12-3 or TRBV12-4 combines with J gene TRBJ2-7; 7 nucleotides line up with TRBD2. V shed 5 bases, J shed 6 bases, and the junction held 4 bases outside the gene matches. This CDR3 is 12 amino acids long.

J is TRBJ1-1 and V is TRBV14; D remains ambiguous. This CDR3 region has 11 residues. Trimming pared 1 base from V and 10 bases from J, leaving 7 bases between. Looked up from germline, CDR1 is SGHDN and CDR2 is FVKESK. The CDR3 loop reads CASSQAAGAFF. The CDR3 DNA follows: TGTGCCAGCAGCCAAGCTGCGGGAGCTTTCTTT.

This chain connects TRBV9 to TRBJ1-2; D gene unclear. This CDR3 has 12 residues. V was cut by 4 bases and J by 7 bases, with 11 bases left in between. Germline V lookup: CDR1 SGDLS, CDR2 YYNGEE. The CDR3 region has the DNA TGTGCCAGCAGCTCAGAAATTGGTGGCTACACCTTC. Translated, it gives CASSSEIGGYTF.

This clonotype was seen a few times. The V and J genes are TRBV19 and TRBJ2-5; 7 bases match TRBD1. V lost 0 bases to trimming and J lost 5 bases; unmatched junction nucleotides: 9. From germline, CDR1 is LNHDA and CDR2 SQIVND (reference sequence). The CDR3 sequence is 16 residues long. CDR3: CASSIDPGQPRETQYF. CDR3 DNA: TGTGCCAGTAGTATAGATCCGGGACAGCCTCGTGAGACCCAGTACTTC.

The V call is TRBV29-1, the J call TRBJ1-3, with D tentatively TRBD1 (5 bases). V lost 7 bases, J lost 4 bases, and 14 bases lay in between. The CDR3 is 13 amino acids. The germline gives CDR1 SQVTM, CDR2 ANQGSEA. CDR3: CSAHQGLGNTIYF. The DNA for the CDR3 is TGCAGCGCCCATCAGGGTTTGGGAAACACCATATATTTT.

This clonotype came up a few times. This chain links TRBV6-1 with TRBJ2-2; no reliable D call. The germline V and J ends were trimmed by 5 bases and 4 bases, with 11 bases remaining between them. Per germline, CDR1 MNHNS and CDR2 SASEGT. This CDR3 has 14 residues. As DNA, the CDR3 is TGTGCCAGCAGTACCCGCCAGGCCACCGGGGAGCTGTTTTTT. As protein: CASSTRQATGELFF.

This clonotype has just a few counts. J is TRBJ2-1 and V is TRBV2, with a weak D call TRBD2 (7 bases). The CDR3 has 17 amino acids. Trimming pared 4 bases from V and 3 bases from J, leaving 19 bases between. Germline V CDR1 and CDR2: SNHLY, FYNNEI. Written as DNA, the CDR3 is TGTGCCAGCAGTGGCCCTGGGGGGGCGCGCGGCTACAATGAGCAGTTCTTC. Protein sequence: CASSGPGGARGYNEQFF.

The chain has TRBV9 and TRBJ2-2, with D maybe TRBD1 (6 bases). The ends were cut back, 0 bases at V and 5 bases at J, with 11 bases in the middle. This CDR3 has 15 amino acids. Germline loops: CDR1 SGDLS, CDR2 YYNGEE. The CDR3 nucleotides are TGTGCCAGCAGCGTAGAGGCAGGGGTGACCGGGGAGCTGTTTTTT. It yields the protein CASSVEAGVTGELFF. Drawing the rest from reference TRBV9 and TRBJ2-2, the complete variable domain is DSGVTQTPKHLITATGQRVTLRCSPRSGDLSVYWYQQSLDQGLQFLIQYYNGEERAKGNILERFSAQQFPDLHSELNLSSLELGDSALYFCASSVEAGVTGELFFGEGSRLTVL.

This clonotype turned up a few times. The chain carries TRBV27 and TRBJ2-7, with 10 bases lining up with TRBD1. Germline loops: CDR1 MNHEY, CDR2 SMNVEV (reference sequence). V shed 5 bases and J 2 bases; nucleotides not matched to a gene: 6. The CDR3 length is 15 residues. The DNA for the CDR3 is TGTGCCAGCAGTCAGACCGGACAGGGGGCCTACGAGCAGTACTTC. This translates into CASSQTGQGAYEQYF.

V and J are TRBV7-9 and TRBJ2-1; 9 bases match TRBD1. The length of the CDR3 is 17 residues. CDR1 SEHNR and CDR2 FQNEAQ come from the germline V gene (reference sequence). V gave up 5 bases and J gave up 8 bases; unmatched junction bases: 16. This CDR3 reads CASSRRTTGGPLDEQFF. CDR3 nucleotides: TGTGCCAGCAGCCGACGGACCACAGGGGGCCCTTTGGATGAGCAGTTCTTC.

This clonotype turned up a few times. This chain joins TRBV2 and TRBJ1-1; 12 nucleotides line up with TRBD1. The CDR3 length is 21 residues. Losses at the gene ends were 6 bases for V and 5 bases for J; bases not matched to a gene: 25. In germline, CDR1 is SNHLY, CDR2 FYNNEI. The CDR3 coding sequence is TGTGCCAGCAGCCCCCCTAGGGGGGACAGGGGGCAAATGGGAAAAAGGACTGAAGCTTTCTTT. This codes for CASSPPRGDRGQMGKRTEAFF.

This clonotype showed up just a few times. The chain has TRBV4-3 and TRBJ2-1, with a weak D call TRBD1 (6 bases). The germline V gene encodes CDR1 LGHNA and CDR2 YSLEER. The CDR3 length is 14 residues. V was trimmed by 1 base and J by 5 bases, leaving 9 bases between them. This CDR3 reads CASSQVDSDNEQFF. The CDR3 DNA reads TGCGCCAGCAGCCAAGTGGACAGCGACAATGAGCAGTTCTTC.

About this clonotype itself: A much larger clone sits a single nucleotide away, making a read error possible. The V and J genes are TRBV9 and TRBJ2-3; 10 bases agree with TRBD2. This CDR3 has 16 residues. Losses at the gene ends were 0 bases for V and 2 bases for J; bases not matched to a gene: 3. Germline values: CDR1 SGDLS, CDR2 YYNGEE. The CDR3, as DNA: TGTGCCAGCAGCGTAGGAGGACTAGCGGACACAGATACGCAGTATTTT. It codes for CASSVGGLADTDTQYF.

V is TRBV15 and J is TRBJ2-1, with D possibly TRBD2 on 7 matching bases. The CDR3 consists of 18 residues. The V end was cut by 1 base, the J end by 5 bases, with 21 bases between. Looked up from germline, CDR1 is LNHNV and CDR2 is YYDKDF (reference sequence). The CDR3 sequence is CATSRGSAGAEVNNEQFF. CDR3 nucleotides: TGTGCCACCAGCAGAGGCTCCGCGGGGGCAGAGGTCAACAATGAGCAGTTCTTC. The variable domain in full, with the rest retrieved from reference TRBV15 and TRBJ2-1, is DAMVIQNPRYQVTQFGKPVTLSCSQTLNHNVMYWYQQKSSQAPKLLFHYYDKDFNNEADTPDNFQSRRPNTSFCFLDIRSPGLGDTAMYLCATSRGSAGAEVNNEQFFGPGTRLTVL.

This chain links TRBV12-3 or TRBV12-4 with TRBJ1-3, with 7 bases fitting TRBD1. With V trimmed by 6 bases and J by 3 bases, 14 bases remained unmatched. This CDR3 has 17 residues. CDR3 sequence: CASRQSLLRGRGNTIYF. The CDR3 DNA sequence: TGTGCCAGCAGGCAAAGCTTACTGAGGGGGCGTGGAAACACCATATATTTT.

The gene calls are TRBV27 and TRBJ2-7; TRBD2 might be the D (5 bases). This CDR3 spans 15 amino acids. Per the germline V gene, CDR1 is MNHEY and CDR2 is SMNVEV (reference sequence). V was cut by 8 bases and J by 0 bases, with 17 bases left in between. In DNA, the CDR3 is TGTGCCAGCCGTTGGACGGGAACTAGCTCCTACGAGCAGTACTTC. This translates into CASRWTGTSSYEQYF.

The chain is built from TRBV11-2 and TRBJ2-7; tentatively, D is TRBD2 (6 bases). This CDR3 has 14 amino acids. V was cut by 2 bases and J by 4 bases, with 12 bases left in between. Germline loops: CDR1 SGHAT, CDR2 FQNNGV. The CDR3 spells CASSLTARGYEQYF. In DNA, the CDR3 is TGTGCCAGCAGCTTAACCGCACGGGGGTACGAGCAGTACTTC.

The chain joins TRBV29-1 to TRBJ1-2; 8 bases align to TRBD1. Germline V gives CDR1 SQVTM, CDR2 ANQGSEA. This CDR3 is built from 12 residues. With V trimmed by 6 bases and J by 8 bases, 8 bases remained unmatched. The CDR3 DNA sequence: TGCAGCGTGCCTCAAGGGGACAGGGGCTACACCTTC. It specifies CSVPQGDRGYTF.

This clonotype was seen a few times. The rearrangement links TRBV12-5 to TRBJ1-2; D is possibly TRBD1 (6 bases). Germline loops: CDR1 LGHNT, CDR2 FRNRAP. Trimming shortened V by 5 bases and J by 5 bases, and 21 bases separated the two germline ends. The CDR3 has 16 residues. The CDR3 loop is CASGTPHRVYGYGYTF. As DNA, the CDR3 is TGTGCTAGTGGTACACCCCACAGGGTCTATGGGTATGGCTACACCTTC. Based on the CDR3 plus reference TRBV12-5 and TRBJ1-2, the full variable domain is DARVTQTPRHKVTEMGQEVTMRCQPILGHNTVFWYRQTMMQGLELLAYFRNRAPLDDSGMPKDRFSAEMPDATLATLKIQPSEPRDSAVYFCASGTPHRVYGYGYTFGSGTRLTVV.

The genes are TRBV27 and TRBJ2-7, with 16 bases identical to TRBD2. The CDR3 is made up of 17 amino acids. The trim removed 10 bases at V and 2 bases at J, leaving 11 bases unmatched. Looked up from germline, CDR1 is MNHEY and CDR2 is SMNVEV (reference sequence). CDR3 residues: CATRPGLAGGSAYEQYF. The CDR3 coding sequence is TGTGCCACCAGGCCGGGACTAGCGGGGGGGAGCGCCTACGAGCAGTACTTC.

This rearrangement joins TRBV7-9 to TRBJ1-2, with unresolved D. The CDR3 totals 13 residues. The germline CDR1 and CDR2 sequences are SEHNR and FQNEAQ (reference sequence). The ends were cut back, 5 bases at V and 8 bases at J, with 15 bases in the middle. In DNA form, the CDR3 reads TGTGCCAGCAGCATATACCTATCGGGGGGCTACACCTTC. The encoded protein is CASSIYLSGGYTF.

This clonotype was seen only a few times. Sequence at one end of the junction differs from germline and may be a read error. The rearrangement uses TRBV12-3 or TRBV12-4 and TRBJ1-1; no clear D. This CDR3 has 13 residues. This chain's CDR3 is CASSFAGNSEAFF. CDR3 bases: TGTGCCAGCAGTTTTGCGGGGAACAGTGAAGCTTTCTTT.

This clonotype was detected ten times or more. J is TRBJ1-1 and V is TRBV7-4; a weak D match, TRBD1 (5 bases). Germline V lookup: CDR1 SGHVT, CDR2 SQSDAQ. This CDR3 is 14 amino acids long. V lost 5 bases and J 0 bases, leaving 10 bases between the germline ends. The CDR3 loop is CASSPGPMNTEAFF. The CDR3 coding sequence is TGTGCCAGCAGCCCGGGACCGATGAACACTGAAGCTTTCTTT.